This T cell receptor (beta chain) stems from a study of beta chain features in type 1 diabetes. Study conclusions and caveats: Compared to healthy donors, patients appeared to have naive, central memory and Treg TCRB repertoires that were more alike. Individuals with type 1 diabetes displayed fewer insertions and more deletions at VDJ junctions.

Trimming cost V 4 bases and J 6 bases; bases outside gene matches: 8. CDR1 is SQVTM, CDR2 ANQGSEA, per germline. This CDR3 has 14 amino acids. TCRB transcripts that were expressed got sequenced, as all of the isolated RNA had been reverse transcribed. Around 3.9 million reads per sample were averaged for naive, central memory and regulatory samples. Sequencing used immunoSEQ multiplex PCR; TCRdb keeps in-frame clones, though not all of them. The repertoire includes 120,000 to 150,000 clones, about 50% of them detected once, and around 0.43% sits in the top ten. A remark on this clone: Antigen unknown.

The clonotype was recovered from a man aged 18 to 29 in good health. J is TRBJ2-1 and V is TRBV29-1; the match to TRBD1 covers 8 bases. The sample taken for sequencing was Tregs from blood. CDR3 amino acids: CSVVGQGASNEQFF. The CDR3 DNA reads as TGCAGCGTTGTGGGCCAGGGGGCAAGCAATGAGCAGTTCTTC.